What follows are 11 T cell receptor beta chains derived from one specimen sequenced in a study of vaccination and CD4 T cells after COVID-19. The time point was: late sampling 161 to 241 days after vaccination in three convalescent patients. Noted treatment: roughly ten-day PBMC culture with coronavirus spike peptide pools or control peptides (ViraFEST assay). The study sequenced cultured CD4+ T cell DNA using the Oncomine TCR Beta short-read assay. TCRdb re-called the PCR reads with MiXCR, one entry per CDR3 protein. The data hold about 24,000 distinct CDR3 sequences, with around 30% observed a single time. The antigens these receptors bind are not known. This material consisted of CD4+ T cells from blood, cultured in vitro, taken about 7 months after SARS-CoV-2 vaccination. Receptor source: a human donor who had recovered from COVID-19.

This chain joins TRBV6-1 and TRBJ2-7; D perhaps matches TRBD1 (6 bases). This CDR3 region has 15 residues. Germline assignment: CDR1 MNHNS and CDR2 SASEGT. V dropped 6 bases and J dropped 3 bases, with 18 bases sitting between them. CDR3 protein: CASRGTGTNFYEQYF. As DNA, the CDR3 is TGTGCCAGCAGAGGAACAGGGACGAATTTCTACGAGCAGTACTTC.

The chain combines TRBV20-1 with TRBJ2-1; unclear D gene. Trimming shortened V by 5 bases and J by 0 bases, and 17 bases separated the two germline ends. CDR1 and CDR2 from the germline V gene are DFQATT and SNEGSKA (reference sequence). CDR3 length: 16 amino acids. The CDR3 DNA reads as TGCAGTGCTTTGCAACCTTATTCGAGCTCCTACAATGAGCAGTTCTTC. Amino acids: CSALQPYSSSYNEQFF.

V usage is TRBV27 and J usage is TRBJ1-2, with D possibly matching TRBD1 (6 bases). This CDR3 region has 14 residues. The V end lost 5 bases, the J end lost 8 bases, and 18 bases lay between the germline ends. CDR1 and CDR2 (germline): MNHEY, SMNVEV (reference sequence). The CDR3: CASSPLGGARGYTF. The CDR3 bases are TGTGCCAGCAGTCCCCTAGGGGGGGCGCGGGGCTACACCTTC.

For the CDR3, the DNA is TGTGCCAGCAGTGAAACGGCCGACCACGAGCAGTACTTC. Residues: CASSETADHEQYF. The V call is TRBV2, the J call TRBJ2-7; D call uncertain. The CDR3 is made up of 13 amino acids. The germline V gene has CDR1 SNHLY and CDR2 FYNNEI. V dropped 2 bases and J dropped 5 bases, with 10 bases sitting between them. The entire variable domain, with the rest obtained from reference TRBV2 and TRBJ2-7, is as follows: EPEVTQTPSHQVTQMGQEVILRCVPISNHLYFYWYRQILGQKVEFLVSFYNNEISEKSEIFDDQFSVERPDGSNFTLKIRSTKLEDSAMYFCASSETADHEQYFGPGTRLTVT.

The rearrangement joins TRBV20-1 to TRBJ2-7, with 7 nucleotides matching TRBD1. With 0 bases clipped from V and 2 bases from J, the junction kept 7 bases outside the gene matches. Per germline, CDR1 DFQATT and CDR2 SNEGSKA (reference sequence). The CDR3 totals 15 residues. The CDR3 reads CSAREFRTGAYEQYF. CDR3 bases: TGCAGTGCTAGAGAGTTCAGGACAGGAGCCTACGAGCAGTACTTC.

The rearrangement uses TRBV7-3 and TRBJ1-1; D is perhaps TRBD1 (5 bases). Germline V CDR1 and CDR2: SGHTA, FQGTGA. CDR3 length equals 14 residues. Trimming removed 7 bases at V and 1 base at J, with 13 bases between. CDR3 coding DNA: TGTGCCAGCAAACTGACAGATCAGAACACTGAAGCTTTCTTT. Protein: CASKLTDQNTEAFF.

The chain joins TRBV7-9 to TRBJ1-6; D ambiguous. The CDR3 contains 15 residues. V dropped 10 bases and J dropped 0 bases, with 13 bases sitting between them. Germline V gene sequence: CDR1 SEHNR, CDR2 FQNEAQ (reference sequence). CDR3 bases: TGTGCCACCAGACAAAATAGCTCCTATAATTCACCCCTCCACTTT. This encodes CATRQNSSYNSPLHF.

CDR3 protein: CASSQGGGQSTDTQYF. Written as DNA, the CDR3 is TGCGCCAGCAGCCAAGGTGGCGGACAGAGCACAGATACGCAGTATTTT. This rearrangement joins TRBV4-3 to TRBJ2-3, with D perhaps TRBD1 (6 bases). The V gene's germline CDR1 is LGHNA and CDR2 YSLEER. V was trimmed by 1 base and J by 0 bases, leaving 11 bases between them. The length of the CDR3 is 16 residues.

The V and J genes are TRBV4-1 and TRBJ1-5; 7 bases align to TRBD1. The V and J ends lost 2 bases and 2 bases, in that order; junction bases with no gene match: 6. This CDR3 has 16 amino acids. Germline CDR1 MGHRA, CDR2 YSYEKL. CDR3 in DNA: TGCGCCAGCAGCCAACATGACACAGGGGGCAATCAGCCCCAGCATTTT. Translation: CASSQHDTGGNQPQHF.

This clonotype came up a few times. The J gene is TRBJ1-5, the V gene TRBV6-1, with D unresolved. Germline V gene sequence: CDR1 MNHNS, CDR2 SASEGT. The length of the CDR3 is 16 residues. With 7 bases removed from V and 4 bases from J, the gap between germline ends came to 20 bases. Written as DNA, the CDR3 is TGTGCCAGCACCCCGTCGGGAGGTAGCTCGAATCAGCCCCAGCATTTT. This gives the protein CASTPSGGSSNQPQHF.

This chain links TRBV20-1 with TRBJ2-1, with TRBD2 matching over 8 bases. The CDR3 has 17 residues. Germline-derived CDR1 and CDR2 are DFQATT and SNEGSKA (reference sequence). Trimming at V came to 0 bases and at J to 0 bases, leaving 7 bases not matched to a gene. DNA for the CDR3: TGCAGTGCTAGAGATCCTGGTAGCGGGACCTCCTACAATGAGCAGTTCTTC. It specifies CSARDPGSGTSYNEQFF.